This T cell receptor (beta chain) was retrieved from a study of blood T cell repertoires in COVID-19. About the study: Sites across the United States, Italy and Spain contributed samples from acute and convalescent COVID-19. The cDNA or gDNA used as material had been derived from T cells, B-cell-depleted T cells, or PBMCs.

As originally analysed: Amplified reference gene primers provided the basis for estimating nucleated cell counts. Profiling relied on immunoSEQ multiplex PCR, and the TCRdb table lists in-frame clones only, not all of them. Clonal size and the V and J genes are those of that table, whereas D and trimming came from the DNA. The table has about 140,000 clones, around 72% seen once. V dropped 3 bases and J dropped 2 bases, with 17 bases sitting between them. Germline CDR1 is GTSNPN and CDR2 is SVGIG (reference sequence). The CDR3 covers 15 residues. This receptor was obtained from a woman aged 55-69 years with acute or convalescent COVID-19. The sequencing sample was made of peripheral blood. The J gene is TRBJ2-7, the V gene TRBV30; weak D call: TRBD2 (7 bases). CDR3 loop: CAWSPGGGYAYEQYF. In DNA form, the CDR3 reads TGTGCCTGGAGCCCTGGGGGGGGCTATGCCTACGAGCAGTACTTC.